Listed below are T cell receptor beta chains from one sample, sequenced in a study of blood T cells in healthy people across ages. MiXCR, run by TCRdb on the 5' RACE reads, gives a single entry per CDR3 protein. The data show over a million distinct CDR3 sequences, 40% to 50% seen once. The sequenced material came from blood. These receptor sequences come from a young woman in good health. Both conserved end residues are part of each CDR3. A D gene is named only where the DNA matches it firmly. Only part of the rows carry a size: once, few, many, or a class if the clone is expanded.

V: TRBV20-1; length: 13; D: -; J: TRBJ1-2; size: few; CDR3: CSAARDLRYGYTF; DNA: TGCAGTGCCGCACGGGACCTACGCTATGGCTACACCTTC
V: TRBV20-1; length: 14; D: -; J: TRBJ2-7; size: -; CDR3: CSAGSDPYSYEQYF; DNA: TGCAGTGCCGGGTCAGACCCCTACTCCTACGAGCAGTACTTC
V: TRBV9; length: 14; D: -; J: TRBJ2-5; size: -; CDR3: CASSVGDFQETQYF; DNA: TGTGCCAGCAGCGTAGGGGACTTCCAAGAGACCCAGTACTTC
V: TRBV28; length: 12; D: TRBD2; J: TRBJ2-5; size: few; CDR3: CASASGGETQYF; DNA: TGTGCCAGCGCTAGCGGGGGAGAGACCCAGTACTTC
V: TRBV6-5; length: 18; D: TRBD1; J: TRBJ1-5; size: few; CDR3: CASSYVSGARGYNQPQHF; DNA: TGTGCCAGCAGTTACGTTTCCGGGGCCAGGGGGTACAATCAGCCCCAGCATTTT
V: TRBV2; length: 16; D: -; J: TRBJ2-3; size: few; CDR3: CASSEEVSVGATTQYF; DNA: TGTGCCAGCAGTGAGGAAGTTTCGGTTGGGGCTACTACGCAGTATTTT
V: TRBV27; length: 16; D: -; J: TRBJ1-6; size: -; CDR3: CASSLFGIPGKCPLHF; DNA: TGTGCCAGCAGTTTATTCGGGATACCCGGGAAATGCCCCCTCCACTTT
V: TRBV3-1; length: 19; D: -; J: TRBJ2-3; size: -; CDR3: CASSQVGGRGLRGSDTQYF; DNA: TGTGCCAGCAGCCAAGTGGGAGGGCGGGGACTAAGGGGGTCAGATACGCAGTATTTT
V: TRBV27; length: 13; D: -; J: TRBJ1-2; size: few; CDR3: CASSPRQSDGYTF; DNA: TGTGCCAGCAGTCCGCGACAGAGTGATGGCTACACCTTC
V: TRBV27; length: 17; D: -; J: TRBJ1-5; size: many; CDR3: CASSLYPDARSDQPQHF; DNA: TGTGCCAGCAGTTTGTACCCCGACGCCCGAAGCGATCAGCCCCAGCATTTT
V: TRBV6-6; length: 16; D: -; J: TRBJ2-1; size: -; CDR3: CASSYSIGGFGTEQFF; DNA: TGTGCCAGCAGTTACTCGATTGGGGGCTTTGGGACTGAGCAGTTCTTC
V: TRBV6-5; length: 14; D: -; J: TRBJ1-1; size: few; CDR3: CASTSLGGITEAFF; DNA: TGTGCCAGCACCTCACTTGGGGGCATAACTGAAGCTTTCTTT
V: TRBV28; length: 16; D: TRBD1; J: TRBJ1-1; size: few; CDR3: CASSFLPGQGNTEAFF; DNA: TGTGCCAGCAGTTTTCTTCCCGGACAGGGGAACACTGAAGCTTTCTTT
V: TRBV7-3; length: 15; D: -; J: TRBJ2-3; size: once; CDR3: CASSLVISSTDTQYF; DNA: TGTGCCAGCAGCTTAGTGATCTCTAGCACAGATACGCAGTATTTT
V: TRBV28; length: 20; D: TRBD2; J: TRBJ2-1; size: few; CDR3: CASSLRGPVAGDVIMNEQFF; DNA: TGTGCCAGCAGTTTAAGAGGCCCCGTAGCGGGAGATGTGATTATGAATGAGCAGTTCTTC
V: TRBV2; length: 11; D: -; J: TRBJ2-5; size: few; CDR3: CASTERSEQYF; DNA: TGTGCCAGCACTGAGCGTTCTGAGCAGTACTTC
V: TRBV6-5; length: 16; D: TRBD1; J: TRBJ1-2; size: -; CDR3: CASSPETGTSSYGYTF; DNA: TGTGCCAGCAGTCCCGAGACAGGGACAAGTTCCTATGGCTACACCTTC
V: TRBV4-1; length: 16; D: -; J: TRBJ1-5; size: few; CDR3: CASSQEDTGFNQPQHF; DNA: TGCGCCAGCAGCCAAGAGGACACCGGATTCAATCAGCCCCAGCATTTT
V: TRBV3-1; length: 13; D: TRBD2; J: TRBJ2-4; size: few; CDR3: CASSTLAVNIQYF; DNA: TGTGCCAGCAGCACTCTAGCGGTGAACATTCAGTACTTC
V: TRBV5-1; length: 14; D: -; J: TRBJ2-5; size: -; CDR3: CASSPFGSSETQYF; DNA: TGCGCCAGCAGCCCCTTCGGCAGTTCGGAGACCCAGTACTTC
V: TRBV20-1; length: 13; D: -; J: TRBJ1-1; size: -; CDR3: CSAHQDANTEAFF; DNA: TGCAGTGCTCACCAGGACGCGAACACTGAAGCTTTCTTT
V: TRBV15; length: 12; D: -; J: TRBJ2-7; size: few; CDR3: CATSDLLGEQYF; DNA: TGTGCCACCAGCGACCTATTGGGCGAGCAGTACTTC
V: TRBV24-1; length: 13; D: -; J: TRBJ2-2; size: -; CDR3: CATSDQGNGELFF; DNA: TGTGCCACCAGTGATCAGGGTAACGGGGAGCTGTTTTTT
V: TRBV5-1; length: 16; D: -; J: TRBJ2-1; size: -; CDR3: CASSGSGEGLYNEQFF; DNA: TGCGCCAGCAGCGGCAGTGGTGAGGGGTTGTACAATGAGCAGTTCTTC
V: TRBV5-1; length: 14; D: -; J: TRBJ2-5; size: few; CDR3: CASSPLVQEETQYF; DNA: TGCGCCAGCAGCCCACTAGTGCAAGAAGAGACCCAGTACTTC
V: TRBV7-2; length: 18; D: TRBD2; J: TRBJ2-1; size: -; CDR3: CASSLADETSGIYNEQFF; DNA: TGTGCCAGCAGCTTAGCTGACGAGACTAGCGGGATCTACAATGAGCAGTTCTTC
V: TRBV29-1; length: 13; D: -; J: TRBJ1-2; size: -; CDR3: CSVEWHSPYGYTF; DNA: TGCAGCGTTGAGTGGCACAGCCCCTATGGCTACACCTTC
V: TRBV18; length: 14; D: -; J: TRBJ1-1; size: -; CDR3: CASSPQGRGGEAFF; DNA: TGTGCCAGCTCACCACAGGGAAGAGGAGGGGAAGCTTTCTTT
V: TRBV10-3; length: 15; D: TRBD2; J: TRBJ2-1; size: few; CDR3: CAISESRLAHNEQFF; DNA: TGTGCCATCAGTGAGTCGAGACTAGCCCACAATGAGCAGTTCTTC
V: TRBV12-3/TRBV12-4; length: 18; D: -; J: TRBJ1-5; size: -; CDR3: CASSEQGPQSYSNQPQHF; DNA: TGTGCCAGCAGCGAACAGGGTCCCCAATCATATAGCAATCAGCCCCAGCATTTT
V: TRBV6-1; length: 12; D: -; J: TRBJ2-1; size: -; CDR3: CASTRGDNEQFF; DNA: TGTGCCAGCACGAGGGGGGACAATGAGCAGTTCTTC
V: TRBV20-1; length: 15; D: TRBD2; J: TRBJ2-3; size: -; CDR3: CSAVTSGSSTDTQYF; DNA: TGCAGTGCTGTAACTAGCGGGAGTAGCACAGATACGCAGTATTTT
V: TRBV6-1; length: 16; D: TRBD1; J: TRBJ1-1; size: -; CDR3: CASSGYRGRANTEAFF; DNA: TGTGCCAGCAGTGGATACAGGGGGCGCGCGAACACTGAAGCTTTCTTT
V: TRBV7-9; length: 14; D: -; J: TRBJ2-7; size: few; CDR3: CASSWTAYSYEQYF; DNA: TGTGCCAGCAGCTGGACGGCATACTCCTACGAGCAGTACTTC
V: TRBV12-3/TRBV12-4; length: 12; D: TRBD1; J: TRBJ2-4; size: -; CDR3: CASTRQGNIQYF; DNA: TGTGCCAGCACACGACAGGGAAACATTCAGTACTTC
V: TRBV6-6; length: 13; D: -; J: TRBJ1-1; size: few; CDR3: CASSAGWNTEAFF; DNA: TGTGCCAGCTCTGCCGGGTGGAACACTGAAGCTTTCTTT
V: TRBV28; length: 15; D: TRBD1; J: TRBJ2-1; size: -; CDR3: CASSLYRTGANEQFF; DNA: TGTGCCAGCAGTTTATACCGGACAGGGGCGAATGAGCAGTTCTTC
V: TRBV6-6; length: 16; D: -; J: TRBJ2-2; size: -; CDR3: CASTATDASNTGELFF; DNA: TGTGCCAGCACCGCGACAGATGCTTCGAACACCGGGGAGCTGTTTTTT
V: TRBV2; length: 11; D: TRBD1; J: TRBJ1-1; size: few; CDR3: CASRRGNEAFF; DNA: TGTGCCAGCCGCAGGGGGAATGAAGCTTTCTTT
V: TRBV7-3; length: 13; D: -; J: TRBJ2-1; size: -; CDR3: CASSLTFYNEQFF; DNA: TGTGCCAGCAGCTTAACCTTTTACAATGAGCAGTTCTTC
V: TRBV12-3/TRBV12-4; length: 13; D: TRBD1; J: TRBJ1-2; size: few; CDR3: CASSFIRTGGYTF; DNA: TGTGCCAGCAGTTTCATACGGACAGGTGGCTACACCTTC
V: TRBV10-3; length: 13; D: TRBD1; J: TRBJ1-2; size: -; CDR3: CAINKDRGYGYTF; DNA: TGTGCCATCAACAAGGACAGGGGGTATGGCTACACCTTC
V: TRBV6-1; length: 12; D: -; J: TRBJ1-1; size: few; CDR3: CASTYGNTEAFF; DNA: TGTGCCAGCACCTACGGGAACACTGAAGCTTTCTTT
V: TRBV7-2; length: 14; D: TRBD1; J: TRBJ1-1; size: -; CDR3: CASSYDRGTTEAFF; DNA: TGTGCCAGCAGTTATGACAGGGGGACCACTGAAGCTTTCTTT
V: TRBV20-1; length: 16; D: TRBD2; J: TRBJ2-7; size: few; CDR3: CSARDTYQRESYEQYF; DNA: TGCAGTGCTAGAGATACCTACCAGCGGGAGTCCTACGAGCAGTACTTC
V: TRBV4-1; length: 16; D: TRBD1; J: TRBJ2-1; size: -; CDR3: CASSHGDRGDYNEQFF; DNA: TGCGCCAGCAGCCATGGGGACAGAGGAGACTACAATGAGCAGTTCTTC
V: TRBV7-9; length: 16; D: TRBD2; J: TRBJ2-1; size: few; CDR3: CASSPDGTSLYNEQFF; DNA: TGTGCCAGCAGCCCCGATGGGACTAGCCTTTACAATGAGCAGTTCTTC
V: TRBV5-1; length: 15; D: -; J: TRBJ2-3; size: -; CDR3: CASSGAGVLTDTQYF; DNA: TGCGCCAGCAGCGGGGCGGGTGTCCTCACAGATACGCAGTATTTT
V: TRBV25-1; length: 13; D: TRBD1; J: TRBJ2-5; size: few; CDR3: CASSGGQEETQYF; DNA: TGTGCCAGCAGTGGGGGACAGGAAGAGACCCAGTACTTC
V: TRBV7-2; length: 19; D: TRBD1; J: TRBJ1-6; size: -; CDR3: CASSFTWDSLGFRDSPLHF; DNA: TGTGCCAGCAGCTTTACATGGGACAGTTTGGGGTTTCGGGATTCACCCCTCCACTTT
V: TRBV7-9; length: 16; D: TRBD2; J: TRBJ2-3; size: -; CDR3: CASSSKTSGVTDTQYF; DNA: TGTGCCAGCAGCTCGAAGACTAGCGGGGTCACAGATACGCAGTATTTT
V: TRBV12-3/TRBV12-4; length: 14; D: TRBD2; J: TRBJ2-7; size: -; CDR3: CASRASGVGGEQYF; DNA: TGTGCCAGCAGGGCTAGCGGGGTCGGGGGCGAGCAGTACTTC
V: TRBV2; length: 15; D: -; J: TRBJ1-5; size: -; CDR3: CASSPGPDRNQPQHF; DNA: TGTGCCAGCAGTCCAGGACCTGATCGCAATCAGCCCCAGCATTTT
V: TRBV14; length: 13; D: -; J: TRBJ2-7; size: -; CDR3: CASSQERKSEQYF; DNA: TGTGCCAGCAGCCAAGAAAGGAAAAGCGAGCAGTACTTC